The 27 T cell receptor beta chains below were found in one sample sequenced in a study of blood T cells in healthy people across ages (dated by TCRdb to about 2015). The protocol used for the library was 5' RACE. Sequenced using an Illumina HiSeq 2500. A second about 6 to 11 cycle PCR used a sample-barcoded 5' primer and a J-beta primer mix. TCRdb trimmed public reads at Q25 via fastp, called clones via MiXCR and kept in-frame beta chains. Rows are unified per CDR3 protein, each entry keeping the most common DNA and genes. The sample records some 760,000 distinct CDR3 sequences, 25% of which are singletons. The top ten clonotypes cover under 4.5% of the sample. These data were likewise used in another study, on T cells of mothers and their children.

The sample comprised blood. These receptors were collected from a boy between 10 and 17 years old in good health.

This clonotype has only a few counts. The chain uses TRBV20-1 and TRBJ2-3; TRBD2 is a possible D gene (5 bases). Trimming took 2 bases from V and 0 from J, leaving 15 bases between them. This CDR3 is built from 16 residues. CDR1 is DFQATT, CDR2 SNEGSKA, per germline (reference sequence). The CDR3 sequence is CSARSFLADSTDTQYF. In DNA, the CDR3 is TGCAGTGCTAGAAGTTTTCTAGCAGACAGCACAGATACGCAGTATTTT.

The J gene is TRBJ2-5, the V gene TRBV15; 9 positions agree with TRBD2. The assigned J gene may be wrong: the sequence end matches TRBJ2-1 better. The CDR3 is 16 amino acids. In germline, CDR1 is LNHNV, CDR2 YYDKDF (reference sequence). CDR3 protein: CATSRDQSRGGHEQFF. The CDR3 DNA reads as TGTGCCACCAGCAGAGATCAGTCGCGGGGGGGCCATGAGCAGTTCTTC.

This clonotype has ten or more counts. CDR3 sequence (DNA): TGTGCCAGCAGCTTATTGGACGGATCTTTCGGCTACACCTTC. Translation gives CASSLLDGSFGYTF. The gene calls are TRBV7-2 and TRBJ1-2; D remains unclear. The CDR3 contains 14 residues. Germline-derived CDR1 and CDR2 are SGHTA and FQGNSA. Deletions cut 2 bases from V and 8 bases from J, with 15 bases between.

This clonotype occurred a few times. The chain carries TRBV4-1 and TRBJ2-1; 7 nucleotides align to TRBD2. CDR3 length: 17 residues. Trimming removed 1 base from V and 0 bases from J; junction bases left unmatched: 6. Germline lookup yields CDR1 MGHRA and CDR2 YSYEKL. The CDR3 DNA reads TGCGCCAGCAGCCAAGGACTAGCCCAAAGCTCCTACAATGAGCAGTTCTTC. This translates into CASSQGLAQSSYNEQFF.

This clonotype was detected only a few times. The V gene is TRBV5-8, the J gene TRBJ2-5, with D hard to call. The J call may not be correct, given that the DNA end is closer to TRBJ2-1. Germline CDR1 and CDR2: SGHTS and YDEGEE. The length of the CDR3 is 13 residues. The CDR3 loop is CASSLSSFNEQFF. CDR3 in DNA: TGTGCCAGCAGCTTGTCCTCGTTCAATGAGCAGTTCTTC.

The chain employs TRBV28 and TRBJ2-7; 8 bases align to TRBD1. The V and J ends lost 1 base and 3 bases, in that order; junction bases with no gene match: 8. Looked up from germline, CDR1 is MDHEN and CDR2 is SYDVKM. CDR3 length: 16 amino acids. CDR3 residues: CASSLFRDRSDYEQYF. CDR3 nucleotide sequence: TGTGCCAGCAGTTTATTCCGGGACAGGTCAGACTACGAGCAGTACTTC. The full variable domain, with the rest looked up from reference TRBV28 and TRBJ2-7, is DVKVTQSSRYLVKRTGEKVFLECVQDMDHENMFWYRQDPGLGLRLIYFSYDVKMKEKGDIPEGYSVSREKKERFSLILESASTNQTSMYLCASSLFRDRSDYEQYFGPGTRLTVT.

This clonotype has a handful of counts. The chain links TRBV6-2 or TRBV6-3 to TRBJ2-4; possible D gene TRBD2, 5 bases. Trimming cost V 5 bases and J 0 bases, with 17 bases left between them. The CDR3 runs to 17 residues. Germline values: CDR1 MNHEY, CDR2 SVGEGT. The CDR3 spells CASSPPNEAGAKNIQYF. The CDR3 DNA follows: TGTGCCAGCAGTCCCCCCAACGAGGCGGGAGCCAAAAACATTCAGTACTTC.

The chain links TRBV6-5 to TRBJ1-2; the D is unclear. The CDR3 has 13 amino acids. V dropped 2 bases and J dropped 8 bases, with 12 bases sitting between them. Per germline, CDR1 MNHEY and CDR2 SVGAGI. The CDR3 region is CASSYVRSTGYTF. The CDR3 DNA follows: TGTGCCAGCAGTTACGTTCGGTCCACCGGCTACACCTTC.

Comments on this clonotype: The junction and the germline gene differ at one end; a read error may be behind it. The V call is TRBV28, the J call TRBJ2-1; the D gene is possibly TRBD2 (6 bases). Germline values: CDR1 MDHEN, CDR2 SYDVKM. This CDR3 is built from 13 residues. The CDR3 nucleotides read TGTGCCAGCAGGTCACCCGGGGGTCTCGGCTGGTACTTC. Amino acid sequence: CASRSPGGLGWYF.

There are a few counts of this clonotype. The CDR3 nucleotides read TGTGCCAGCTCACCACCAGAGCCAGGGCACGCGGGAGATGAGCAGTTCTTC. Protein sequence: CASSPPEPGHAGDEQFF. The genes are TRBV18 and TRBJ2-1; 7 positions match TRBD2. Germline V CDR1 and CDR2: KGHSH, LQKENI. J gave up 8 bases and V 0 bases, and 13 bases lay outside the gene matches. The CDR3 has 17 amino acids.

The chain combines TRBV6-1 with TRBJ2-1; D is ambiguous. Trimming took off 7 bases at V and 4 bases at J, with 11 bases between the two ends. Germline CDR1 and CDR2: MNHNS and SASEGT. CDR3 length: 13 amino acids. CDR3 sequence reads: CASTLETYNEQFF. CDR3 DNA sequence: TGTGCCAGCACCCTAGAAACATACAATGAGCAGTTCTTC.

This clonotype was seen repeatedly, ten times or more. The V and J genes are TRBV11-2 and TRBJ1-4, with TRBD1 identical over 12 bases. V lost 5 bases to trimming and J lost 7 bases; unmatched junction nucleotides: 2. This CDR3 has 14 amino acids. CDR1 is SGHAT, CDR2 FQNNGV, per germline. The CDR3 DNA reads TGTGCCAGCAGCCGGGACAGGGGGCGTGAAAAACTGTTTTTT. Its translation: CASSRDRGREKLFF. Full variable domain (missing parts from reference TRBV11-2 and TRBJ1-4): EAGVAQSPRYKIIEKRQSVAFWCNPISGHATLYWYQQILGQGPKLLIQFQNNGVVDDSQLPKDRFSAERLKGVDSTLKIQPAKLEDSAVYLCASSRDRGREKLFFGSGTQLSVL.

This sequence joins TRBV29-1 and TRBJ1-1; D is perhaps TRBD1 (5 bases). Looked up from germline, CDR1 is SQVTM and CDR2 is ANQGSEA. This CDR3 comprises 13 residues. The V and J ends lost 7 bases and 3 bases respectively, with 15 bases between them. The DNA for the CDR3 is TGCAGCGCCCCAGAAGACAGTTACACTGAAGCTTTCTTT. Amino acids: CSAPEDSYTEAFF.

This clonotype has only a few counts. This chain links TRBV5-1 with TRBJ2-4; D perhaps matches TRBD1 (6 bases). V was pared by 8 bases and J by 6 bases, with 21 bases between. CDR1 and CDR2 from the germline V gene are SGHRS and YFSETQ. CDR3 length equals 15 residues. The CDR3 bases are TGCGCCAGTGGACCCGGAACAGGGTGGGGAAACATTCAGTACTTC. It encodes CASGPGTGWGNIQYF.

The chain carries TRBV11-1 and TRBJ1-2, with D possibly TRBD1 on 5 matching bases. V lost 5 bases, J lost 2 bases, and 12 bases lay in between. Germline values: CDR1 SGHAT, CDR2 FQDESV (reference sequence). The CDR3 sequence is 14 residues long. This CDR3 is CASSARQNNYGYTF. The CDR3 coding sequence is TGTGCCAGCAGCGCCAGACAGAACAACTATGGCTACACCTTC. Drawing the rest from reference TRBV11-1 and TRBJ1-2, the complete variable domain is EAEVAQSPRYKITEKSQAVAFWCDPISGHATLYWYRQILGQGPELLVQFQDESVVDDSQLPKDRFSAERLKGVDSTLKIQPAELGDSAMYLCASSARQNNYGYTFGSGTRLTVV.

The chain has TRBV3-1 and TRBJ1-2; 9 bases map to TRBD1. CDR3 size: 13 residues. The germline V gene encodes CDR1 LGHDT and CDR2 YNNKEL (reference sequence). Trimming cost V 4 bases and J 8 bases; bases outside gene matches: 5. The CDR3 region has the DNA TGTGCCAGCAGCCTGAGGACAGGGGTAGGCTACACCTTC. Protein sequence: CASSLRTGVGYTF.

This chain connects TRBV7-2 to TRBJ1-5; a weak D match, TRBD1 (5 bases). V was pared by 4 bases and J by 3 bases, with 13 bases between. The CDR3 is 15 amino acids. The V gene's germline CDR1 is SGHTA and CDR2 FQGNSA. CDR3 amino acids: CASSSRQPFNQPQHF. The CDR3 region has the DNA TGTGCCAGCAGCTCTAGACAGCCTTTCAATCAGCCCCAGCATTTT. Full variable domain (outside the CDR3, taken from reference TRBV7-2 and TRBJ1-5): GAGVSQSPSNKVTEKGKDVELRCDPISGHTALYWYRQSLGQGLEFLIYFQGNSAPDKSGLPSDRFSAERTGGSVSTLTIQRTQQEDSAVYLCASSSRQPFNQPQHFGDGTRLSIL.

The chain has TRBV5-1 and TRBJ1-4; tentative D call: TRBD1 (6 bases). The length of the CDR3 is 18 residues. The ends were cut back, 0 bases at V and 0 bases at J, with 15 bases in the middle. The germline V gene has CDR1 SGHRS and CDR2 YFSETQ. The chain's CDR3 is CASSLAWGGAATNEKLFF. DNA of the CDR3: TGCGCCAGCAGCTTGGCCTGGGGGGGCGCGGCAACTAATGAAAAACTGTTTTTT.

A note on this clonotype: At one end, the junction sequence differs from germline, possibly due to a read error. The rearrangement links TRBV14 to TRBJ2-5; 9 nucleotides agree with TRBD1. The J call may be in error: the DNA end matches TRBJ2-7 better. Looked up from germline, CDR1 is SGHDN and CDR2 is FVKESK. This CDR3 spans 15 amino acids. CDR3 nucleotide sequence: TGTGCCCGCAGCCAATCCGGGACAGGGCTGGTCGAGCAGTACTTC. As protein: CARSQSGTGLVEQYF.

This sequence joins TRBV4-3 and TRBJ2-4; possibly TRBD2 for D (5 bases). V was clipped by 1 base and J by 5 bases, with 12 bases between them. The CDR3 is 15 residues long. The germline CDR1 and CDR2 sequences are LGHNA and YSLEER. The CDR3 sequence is CASSQGRGWENIQYF. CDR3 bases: TGCGCCAGCAGCCAAGGACGAGGGTGGGAAAACATTCAGTACTTC.

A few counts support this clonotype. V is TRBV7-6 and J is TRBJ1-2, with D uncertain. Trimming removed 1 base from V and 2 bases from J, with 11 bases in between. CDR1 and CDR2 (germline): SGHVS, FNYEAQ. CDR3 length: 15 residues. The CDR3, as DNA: TGTGCCAGCAGCTTAGGGCCCGACGGGAACTATGGCTACACCTTC. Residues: CASSLGPDGNYGYTF.

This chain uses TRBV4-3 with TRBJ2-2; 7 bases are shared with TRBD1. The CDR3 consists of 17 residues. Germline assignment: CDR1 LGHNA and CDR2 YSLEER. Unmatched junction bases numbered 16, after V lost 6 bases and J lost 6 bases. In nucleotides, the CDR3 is TGCGCCAGCAGGTCCACAGGGGAGCTAGGTCTCCCCGGGGAGCTGTTTTTT. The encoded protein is CASRSTGELGLPGELFF.

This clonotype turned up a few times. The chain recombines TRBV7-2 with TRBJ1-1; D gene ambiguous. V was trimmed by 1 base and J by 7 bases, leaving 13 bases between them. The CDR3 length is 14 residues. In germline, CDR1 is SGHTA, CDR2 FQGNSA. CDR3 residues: CASSLDGSSYEAFF. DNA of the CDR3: TGTGCCAGCAGCTTAGACGGCAGCTCATATGAAGCTTTCTTT.

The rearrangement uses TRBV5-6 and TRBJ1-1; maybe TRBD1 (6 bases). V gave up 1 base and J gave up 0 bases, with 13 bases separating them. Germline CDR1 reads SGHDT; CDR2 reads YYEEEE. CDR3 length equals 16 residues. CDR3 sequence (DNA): TGTGCCAGCAGCTTGTTGGGAGGACAGCTGAACACTGAAGCTTTCTTT. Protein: CASSLLGGQLNTEAFF. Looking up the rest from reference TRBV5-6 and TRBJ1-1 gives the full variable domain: DAGVTQSPTHLIKTRGQQVTLRCSPKSGHDTVSWYQQALGQGPQFIFQYYEEEERQRGNFPDRFSGHQFPNYSSELNVNALLLGDSALYLCASSLLGGQLNTEAFFGQGTRLTVV.

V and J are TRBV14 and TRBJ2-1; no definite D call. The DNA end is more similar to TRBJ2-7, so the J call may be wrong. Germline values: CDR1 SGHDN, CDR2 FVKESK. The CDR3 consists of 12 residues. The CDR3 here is CASSQVPTEQYF. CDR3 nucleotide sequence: TGTGCCAGCAGCCAAGTGCCTACCGAGCAGTACTTC.

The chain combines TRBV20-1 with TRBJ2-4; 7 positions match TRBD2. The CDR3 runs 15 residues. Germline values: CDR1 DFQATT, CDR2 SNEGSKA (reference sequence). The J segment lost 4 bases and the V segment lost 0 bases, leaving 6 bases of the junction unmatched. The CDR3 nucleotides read TGCAGTGCTAGAGATCCGGGACTACCAAAAAACATTCAGTACTTC. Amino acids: CSARDPGLPKNIQYF.

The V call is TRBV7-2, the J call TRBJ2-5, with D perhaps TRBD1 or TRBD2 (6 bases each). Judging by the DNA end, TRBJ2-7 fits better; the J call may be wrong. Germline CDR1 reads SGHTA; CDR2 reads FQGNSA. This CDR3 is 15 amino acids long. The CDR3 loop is CASSYREVPTYEQYF. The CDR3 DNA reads TGTGCCAGCAGCTACAGGGAGGTTCCTACCTACGAGCAGTACTTC.